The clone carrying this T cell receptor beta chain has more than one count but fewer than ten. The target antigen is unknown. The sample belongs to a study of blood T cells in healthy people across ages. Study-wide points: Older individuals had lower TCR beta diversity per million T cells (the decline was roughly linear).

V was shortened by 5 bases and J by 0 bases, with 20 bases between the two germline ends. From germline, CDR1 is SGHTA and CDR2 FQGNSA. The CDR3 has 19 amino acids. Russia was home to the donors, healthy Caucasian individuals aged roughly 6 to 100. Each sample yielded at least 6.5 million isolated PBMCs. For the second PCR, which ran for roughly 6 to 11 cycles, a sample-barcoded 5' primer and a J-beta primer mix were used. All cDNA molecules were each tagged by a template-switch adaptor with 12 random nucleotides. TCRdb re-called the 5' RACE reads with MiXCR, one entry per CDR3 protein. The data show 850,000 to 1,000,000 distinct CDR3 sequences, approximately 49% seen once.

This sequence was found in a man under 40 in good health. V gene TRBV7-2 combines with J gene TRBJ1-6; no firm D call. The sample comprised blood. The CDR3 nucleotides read TGTGCCAGCAGCGTACGAGAACAGATTAGGAGCTCCTATAATTCACCCCTCCACTTT. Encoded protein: CASSVREQIRSSYNSPLHF.